This T cell receptor (beta chain) was sequenced in a study of T cells in localized non-small cell lung cancer. The germline gives CDR1 MGHRA, CDR2 YSYEKL. V was pared by 4 bases and J by 7 bases, with 14 bases of the junction left unmatched. CDR3 length equals 16 residues. Method: immunoSEQ multiplex PCR; TCRdb's copy keeps in-frame clones and lacks some. The sample yields about 25,000 clones, about 86% seen once. The sequencing used peripheral blood, collected before any cancer treatment. This clonotype was obtained from a female donor of 60 years or more with stage I lung adenocarcinoma. The chain is built from TRBV4-1 and TRBJ1-2; 8 positions agree with TRBD1. The CDR3, as DNA: TGCGCCAGCAGCCCCGGACAGGGAAAGGTATTGGGTGGCTACACCTTC. Protein sequence: CASSPGQGKVLGGYTF.